This entry concerns a single T cell receptor beta chain. Antigen unknown. The study ran its PCR with 60 Vbeta and 13 Jbeta primers. Some clones are missing from TCRdb's copy, which holds only in-frame ones; the method was immunoSEQ multiplex PCR. Of approximately 88,000 clones listed, about three quarters are singletons. Germline CDR1 and CDR2: MNHEY and SMNVEV (reference sequence). CDR3 size: 16 residues. Trimming removed 1 base from V and 5 bases from J; junction bases left unmatched: 10. This specimen belongs to a study of cytomegalovirus exposure and HLA in healthy donors. The study, taken as a whole, reports: When analyzed later, a missense DCLRE1C variant was found to be linked to TCR beta V- and J-gene trimming. The authors later found HLA-associated TCR beta chains more clonally expanded than equally common others.

The rearrangement uses TRBV27 and TRBJ1-1; 7 nucleotides agree with TRBD1. The TCR comes from a man aged 45-60 years in good health and CMV-seropositive. The sequencing input was PBMCs. CDR3 loop: CASSLLGTGTETEAFF. CDR3 sequence (DNA): TGTGCCAGCAGTTTATTGGGGACCGGGACAGAGACTGAAGCTTTCTTT.